The 27 T cell receptor beta chains in this list originate from one sample, sequenced in a study of blood T cell repertoires in COVID-19. Measured with immunoSEQ multiplex PCR; TCRdb has only the in-frame clones, and not every one. The top ten hold 4.5% to 6% of the sample, which has roughly 250,000 clones, roughly 80% seen once. Sequenced: peripheral blood. All receptors derive from a woman over 75 with active or convalescent COVID-19.

This chain uses TRBV2 with TRBJ2-7; a weak D match, TRBD1 (6 bases). Trimming shortened V by 4 bases and J by 4 bases, and 11 bases separated the two germline ends. The CDR3 length is 13 residues. Germline CDR1 reads SNHLY; CDR2 reads FYNNEI. The CDR3 loop reads CASSGQGKYEQYF. CDR3 bases: TGTGCCAGCAGTGGCCAGGGGAAGTACGAGCAGTACTTC.

This clone was seen a handful of times. The chain links TRBV5-1 to TRBJ2-7; 10 bases are a match to TRBD1. The CDR3 has 18 amino acids. After removal of 5 bases from V and 0 bases from J, the junction contained 14 bases not matched to a gene. CDR1 SGHRS and CDR2 YFSETQ come from the germline V gene. This CDR3 is CASSSTPLGQGGSYEQYF. DNA for the CDR3: TGCGCCAGCAGTTCAACCCCGCTCGGACAGGGGGGCTCCTACGAGCAGTACTTC.

The chain combines TRBV11-2 with TRBJ2-5; TRBD2 aligns across 9 bases. The ends lost 5 bases at V and 5 bases at J; junction bases unmatched: 9. CDR3 length: 15 residues. Germline V gene data show CDR1 as SGHAT and CDR2 as FQNNGV. CDR3 protein: CASSLRGGAVETQYF. The CDR3 bases are TGTGCCAGCAGCCTGCGGGGGGGGGCCGTCGAGACCCAGTACTTC.

The chain joins TRBV28 to TRBJ1-5, with D possibly being TRBD1 (5 bases). Between the trimmed V and J ends, which lost 3 bases and 6 bases, there was a span of 12 bases. CDR3 length: 14 amino acids. Germline CDR1 and CDR2: MDHEN and SYDVKM. For the CDR3, the DNA is TGTGCCAGCAGTTTGTCGTCAGGGCTTCAGCCCCAGCATTTT. Translation gives CASSLSSGLQPQHF.

The rearrangement uses TRBV5-1 and TRBJ1-2, with a possible D match to TRBD1 (5 bases). The CDR3 is made up of 15 amino acids. V was cut by 1 base and J by 2 bases, with 12 bases left in between. CDR1 is SGHRS and CDR2 is YFSETQ in the germline V gene. CDR3 nucleotides: TGCGCCAGCAGCTTGTCCCCAGGGAACAACTATGGCTACACCTTC. Translation: CASSLSPGNNYGYTF.

This chain joins TRBV20-1 and TRBJ2-5; D not resolved. Trimming shortened V by 2 bases and J by 7 bases, and 8 bases separated the two germline ends. The CDR3 runs 11 residues. The germline CDR1 and CDR2 sequences are DFQATT and SNEGSKA (reference sequence). DNA for the CDR3: TGCAGTGCTAGACTTCCCGGGACCCAGTACTTC. Translated, it gives CSARLPGTQYF.

This chain connects TRBV9 to TRBJ1-6, with 9 bases that match TRBD1. This CDR3 region has 16 residues. Unmatched junction bases numbered 10, after V lost 2 bases and J lost 10 bases. CDR1 and CDR2 from the germline V gene are SGDLS and YYNGEE. The CDR3 is CASSVSLWDRVSPLHF. For the CDR3, the DNA is TGTGCCAGCAGCGTTTCTTTATGGGACAGGGTCTCACCCCTCCACTTT.

This clone was seen a few times. This sample includes further DNA sequences coding for the same CDR3. V usage is TRBV19 and J usage is TRBJ1-2, with D perhaps matching TRBD1 (5 bases). The V gene's germline CDR1 is LNHDA and CDR2 SQIVND (reference sequence). Trimming stripped 5 bases from V and 8 bases from J, with 12 bases between. The length of the CDR3 is 12 residues. The CDR3 spells CASSARERGYTF. The CDR3 DNA is TGTGCCAGTAGTGCCAGGGAACGGGGCTACACCTTC.

The gene calls are TRBV5-4 and TRBJ2-3; 8 bases fit TRBD2. Trimming took 4 bases from V and 2 from J; bases not matched to a gene: 6. The CDR3 has 15 residues. Germline V gives CDR1 SGHNT, CDR2 YYREEE (reference sequence). The CDR3 reads CASSRGGPATDTQYF. In DNA, the CDR3 is TGTGCCAGCAGCCGCGGGGGGCCCGCCACAGATACGCAGTATTTT.

The chain joins TRBV6-5 to TRBJ1-2, with 9 nucleotides matching TRBD1. Losses at the gene ends were 11 bases for V and 4 bases for J; bases not matched to a gene: 5. From germline, CDR1 is MNHEY and CDR2 SVGAGI. CDR3 length: 12 amino acids. The chain's CDR3 is CAGSGQGYGYTF. CDR3 in DNA: TGTGCCGGATCGGGACAGGGCTATGGCTACACCTTC.

This chain joins TRBV5-1 and TRBJ2-7; TRBD1 matches at 7 bases. The length of the CDR3 is 15 residues. The germline gives CDR1 SGHRS, CDR2 YFSETQ. Losses at the gene ends were 0 bases for V and 6 bases for J; bases not matched to a gene: 9. The CDR3 DNA reads TGCGCCAGCAGCTTGGTGGGGACAGATTATTCCGAGCAGTACTTC. Translation gives CASSLVGTDYSEQYF.

The chain has TRBV5-1 and TRBJ1-5, with D perhaps matching TRBD1 (5 bases). CDR3 size: 13 residues. Trimming took 4 bases from V and 5 from J, leaving 10 bases between them. The V gene's germline CDR1 is SGHRS and CDR2 YFSETQ. The CDR3 loop reads CASSLQGHQPQHF. The CDR3 DNA is TGCGCCAGCAGCCTGCAGGGCCATCAGCCCCAGCATTTT.

The chain carries TRBV20-1 and TRBJ2-1, with unresolved D. The CDR3 extends over 11 amino acids. CDR1 and CDR2 (germline): DFQATT, SNEGSKA (reference sequence). Trimming took 6 bases from V and 5 from J, leaving 8 bases between them. CDR3 coding DNA: TGCAGTGCCGCACAGAACAATGAGCAGTTCTTC. Protein product: CSAAQNNEQFF.

This clone came up once. The chain couples TRBV12-3 or TRBV12-4 to TRBJ1-5; a weak D match, TRBD1 (5 bases). The V and J ends lost 5 bases and 7 bases respectively, with 9 bases between them. CDR3 length: 12 residues. This CDR3 is CASSGRGQPQHF. The CDR3 nucleotides read TGTGCCAGCAGTGGGCGGGGCCAGCCCCAGCATTTT.

This clone has a handful of counts. The chain recombines TRBV2 with TRBJ1-1, with a possible D match to TRBD1 (6 bases). The V and J ends lost 3 bases and 4 bases respectively, with 15 bases between them. CDR1 and CDR2 (germline): SNHLY, FYNNEI. The CDR3 totals 15 residues. The CDR3 here is CASSDRGAGVTEAFF. The CDR3 coding sequence is TGTGCCAGCAGTGACCGGGGGGCGGGAGTCACTGAAGCTTTCTTT. Together with reference TRBV2 and TRBJ1-1, the CDR3 gives the full variable domain: EPEVTQTPSHQVTQMGQEVILRCVPISNHLYFYWYRQILGQKVEFLVSFYNNEISEKSEIFDDQFSVERPDGSNFTLKIRSTKLEDSAMYFCASSDRGAGVTEAFFGQGTRLTVV.

V usage is TRBV28 and J usage is TRBJ1-4, with 10 bases aligning to TRBD1. The V gene's germline CDR1 is MDHEN and CDR2 SYDVKM. CDR3 length: 16 amino acids. V was clipped by 4 bases and J by 6 bases; unmatched bases: 8. The CDR3 sequence: CASSSPRTGGDEKLFF. The CDR3 DNA is TGTGCCAGCAGTTCACCTCGGACAGGGGGGGATGAAAAACTGTTTTTT.

The sample holds a few counts of this clone. This chain uses TRBV19 with TRBJ2-7, with TRBD1 matching 8 bases. Germline values: CDR1 LNHDA, CDR2 SQIVND (reference sequence). This CDR3 region has 15 residues. V was pared by 0 bases and J by 3 bases, with 4 bases of the junction left unmatched. The CDR3 DNA reads TGTGCCAGTAGTATAGATGGACAGGGATACTACGAGCAGTACTTC. Translation gives CASSIDGQGYYEQYF.

The gene calls are TRBV6-5 and TRBJ2-7, with 8 positions matching TRBD1. This CDR3 comprises 13 residues. CDR1 is MNHEY and CDR2 is SVGAGI in the germline V gene. Unmatched junction bases numbered 6, after V lost 8 bases and J lost 3 bases. The chain's CDR3 is CASGRDRSYEQYF. The DNA of the CDR3 is TGTGCCAGCGGTAGGGACAGGAGCTACGAGCAGTACTTC.

The chain is built from TRBV28 and TRBJ2-3; 7 bases map to TRBD1. CDR3 length equals 14 residues. Germline lookup yields CDR1 MDHEN and CDR2 SYDVKM. V dropped 2 bases and J dropped 7; count of bases not matched to a gene: 6. This CDR3 is CASSLVATGYTQYF. CDR3 sequence (DNA): TGTGCCAGCAGTTTAGTTGCGACAGGGTATACGCAGTATTTT.

The chain joins TRBV5-1 to TRBJ2-1, with 13 nucleotides matching TRBD2. The CDR3 is 16 residues long. Germline V lookup: CDR1 SGHRS, CDR2 YFSETQ. The V gene end was trimmed by 3 bases and the J gene end by 3 bases; junction bases not matched to a gene: 3. The CDR3 region has the DNA TGCGCCAGCAGCTGGGGACTAGCGGGAATCTACAATGAGCAGTTCTTC. Amino acid sequence: CASSWGLAGIYNEQFF.

The chain links TRBV2 to TRBJ2-1; D not resolved. The CDR3 length is 14 residues. The V gene's germline CDR1 is SNHLY and CDR2 FYNNEI. Trimming pared 4 bases from V and 2 bases from J, leaving 9 bases between. The CDR3 nucleotides are TGTGCCAGCAGTGGGGCTTCTACCTACAATGAGCAGTTCTTC. Residues: CASSGASTYNEQFF.

The V call is TRBV7-8, the J call TRBJ1-3; 10 bases align to TRBD1. The CDR3 is 15 residues long. The J segment lost 6 bases and the V segment lost 5 bases, leaving 7 bases of the junction unmatched. Germline V gene lookup returns CDR1 SGHVS and CDR2 FQNEAQ. The CDR3 coding sequence is TGTGCCAGCAGCCCCGGACAGGGGGGAGTAAACACCATATATTTT. This translates into CASSPGQGGVNTIYF.

This chain links TRBV19 with TRBJ1-3, with D possibly being TRBD1 (6 bases). Per the germline V gene, CDR1 is LNHDA and CDR2 is SQIVND (reference sequence). The V and J ends lost 3 bases and 0 bases respectively, with 12 bases between them. The CDR3 is made up of 16 amino acids. The CDR3 nucleotides are TGTGCCAGTAGTATCGGACAGCTTCTCTCTGGAAACACCATATATTTT. Translating gives CASSIGQLLSGNTIYF.

The chain has TRBV24-1 and TRBJ2-2, with 7 positions matching TRBD2. CDR1 is KGHDR and CDR2 is SFDVKD in the germline V gene. The CDR3 spans 16 residues. The V gene end was trimmed by 8 bases and the J gene end by 4 bases; junction bases not matched to a gene: 12. CDR3 sequence (DNA): TGTGCCACCACGGATGGAGGGGAGGGGACCACCGGGGAGCTGTTTTTT. Protein sequence: CATTDGGEGTTGELFF.

The genes are TRBV4-2 and TRBJ1-5; D gene ambiguous. The V gene's germline CDR1 is LGHNA and CDR2 YNFKEQ. The V and J ends lost 0 bases and 2 bases respectively, with 17 bases between them. The CDR3 is made up of 18 amino acids. The CDR3 DNA sequence: TGTGCCAGCAGCCAAGATCACACCGCGTCCCGGGGCAATCAGCCCCAGCATTTT. Its protein product is CASSQDHTASRGNQPQHF.

The chain recombines TRBV14 with TRBJ2-7, with 8 bases aligning to TRBD2. J was trimmed by 4 bases and V by 2 bases; bases with no gene match: 1. The CDR3 contains 13 residues. Germline V gene data show CDR1 as SGHDN and CDR2 as FVKESK. The CDR3 bases are TGTGCCAGCAGCCAAAGCGGGAGTTACGAGCAGTACTTC. Its protein is CASSQSGSYEQYF.

This clone was observed a few times. The chain uses TRBV6-5 and TRBJ1-6; D is possibly TRBD1 (5 bases). Between the trimmed V and J ends, which lost 5 bases and 7 bases, there was a span of 12 bases. The CDR3 is made up of 14 amino acids. Germline V gene data show CDR1 as MNHEY and CDR2 as SVGAGI. The CDR3 coding sequence is TGTGCCAGCAGTCGGGTCAGGGTGAATTCACCCCTCCACTTT. Its protein product is CASSRVRVNSPLHF.